The 23 T cell receptor beta chains listed next were all sequenced from one sample in a study of control samples from healthy donors and cancer patients. Clones were read by immunoSEQ multiplex PCR, and TCRdb kept only the in-frame ones, dropping some. The table has some 120,000 clones, 80% to 90% seen once. Sequencing was done on a sample of blood. The receptors were gathered from a man aged 60 to 69 in good health.

The chain uses TRBV9 and TRBJ1-1, with a weak D call TRBD1 (5 bases). The germline CDR1 and CDR2 sequences are SGDLS and YYNGEE. V was pared by 4 bases and J by 6 bases, with 25 bases between. The CDR3 is 17 residues long. CDR3 sequence: CASSSMGGDSFSPEAFF. Written as DNA, the CDR3 is TGTGCCAGCAGCTCAATGGGCGGCGACAGTTTTTCCCCTGAAGCTTTCTTT.

Written as DNA, the CDR3 is TGTGCCAGCAGCACCGGACTAGCAGATACGCAGTATTTT. Encoded protein: CASSTGLADTQYF. This sequence joins TRBV5-6 and TRBJ2-3; 7 nucleotides agree with TRBD2. The V gene end was trimmed by 4 bases and the J gene end by 4 bases; junction bases not matched to a gene: 3. CDR1 and CDR2 from the germline V gene are SGHDT and YYEEEE. This CDR3 is 13 amino acids long.

This rearrangement joins TRBV6-5 to TRBJ1-2, with 8 bases lining up with TRBD1. The V gene end was trimmed by 6 bases and the J gene end by 3 bases; junction bases not matched to a gene: 9. The germline CDR1 and CDR2 sequences are MNHEY and SVGAGI. The CDR3 covers 15 residues. The CDR3 loop is CASRPPGQGDYGYTF. The CDR3 DNA sequence: TGTGCCAGCAGACCCCCCGGACAGGGAGACTATGGCTACACCTTC.

The rearrangement links TRBV6-4 to TRBJ2-5; 12 nucleotides line up with TRBD1. V gave up 4 bases and J gave up 10 bases; unmatched junction bases: 13. CDR1 is MRHNA, CDR2 SNTAGT, per germline. This CDR3 contains 16 residues. This CDR3 is CASSAAGQGARRDQYF. CDR3 sequence (DNA): TGTGCCAGCAGTGCCGCGGGACAGGGGGCGAGAAGGGACCAGTACTTC.

This chain links TRBV27 with TRBJ2-7, with 10 bases matching TRBD1. This CDR3 has 14 amino acids. Trimming cost V 5 bases and J 9 bases; bases outside gene matches: 10. Germline V CDR1 and CDR2: MNHEY, SMNVEV (reference sequence). CDR3 sequence: CASSADRGVGAQYF. Written as DNA, the CDR3 is TGTGCCAGCAGTGCGGACAGGGGGGTGGGTGCGCAGTACTTC.

J is TRBJ2-7 and V is TRBV7-3; 8 positions agree with TRBD2. CDR3 length: 14 residues. Germline V gives CDR1 SGHTA, CDR2 FQGTGA. The J segment lost 5 bases and the V segment lost 6 bases, leaving 9 bases of the junction unmatched. CDR3 nucleotides: TGTGCCAGCAGGGGGCGGGGGGCCCAAGACGAGCAGTACTTC. This sequence encodes CASRGRGAQDEQYF.

The chain couples TRBV28 to TRBJ1-2; D remains unclear. V lost 3 bases and J lost 0, with 5 bases in between. This CDR3 comprises 13 residues. Looked up from germline, CDR1 is MDHEN and CDR2 is SYDVKM. The CDR3 DNA sequence: TGTGCCAGCAGTTTCCAGACTAACTATGGCTACACCTTC. Translating it yields CASSFQTNYGYTF.

The chain joins TRBV19 to TRBJ2-1, with 9 bases lining up with TRBD1. Germline V gene lookup returns CDR1 LNHDA and CDR2 SQIVND (reference sequence). V shed 6 bases and J 6 bases; nucleotides not matched to a gene: 9. This CDR3 spans 15 amino acids. The DNA for the CDR3 is TGTGCCAGTAGGGCTGGACAGGGGATTGGCAATGAGCAGTTCTTC. Translation gives CASRAGQGIGNEQFF. The full variable domain, completed using reference TRBV19 and TRBJ2-1, is DGGITQSPKYLFRKEGQNVTLSCEQNLNHDAMYWYRQDPGQGLRLIYYSQIVNDFQKGDIAEGYSVSREKKESFPLTVTSAQKNPTAFYLCASRAGQGIGNEQFFGPGTRLTVL.

The chain uses TRBV6-1 and TRBJ2-5; TRBD2 agrees at 10 bases. J was trimmed by 5 bases and V by 3 bases; bases with no gene match: 9. This CDR3 region has 16 residues. Germline-derived CDR1 and CDR2 are MNHNS and SASEGT. CDR3 coding DNA: TGTGCCAGCAGTGAGAGTAGCGGGGGGAGGGGTGAGACCCAGTACTTC. Encoded protein: CASSESSGGRGETQYF.

This chain links TRBV28 with TRBJ1-6; no clear D. The CDR3 is made up of 18 amino acids. The ends were cut back, 1 base at V and 0 bases at J, with 13 bases in the middle. From germline, CDR1 is MDHEN and CDR2 SYDVKM. CDR3 region: CASSLFSGRSSYNSPLHF. The DNA for the CDR3 is TGTGCCAGCAGTTTATTTTCAGGACGGAGCTCCTATAATTCACCCCTCCACTTT.

This clone was seen once. J is TRBJ2-5 and V is TRBV5-1, with 10 bases that match TRBD1. Trimming took 6 bases from V and 4 from J; bases not matched to a gene: 9. Germline lookup yields CDR1 SGHRS and CDR2 YFSETQ. The CDR3 spans 15 residues. The CDR3 sequence is CASTTGGGGSETQYF. The CDR3 nucleotides read TGCGCCAGCACGACAGGGGGCGGTGGGTCAGAGACCCAGTACTTC.

The chain has TRBV7-3 and TRBJ1-6; the D is unclear. V was pared by 5 bases and J by 6 bases, with 11 bases between. CDR3 length equals 14 residues. The germline gives CDR1 SGHTA, CDR2 FQGTGA. Written as DNA, the CDR3 is TGTGCCAGCAGCATAGACGGGGTTAATTCACCCCTCCACTTT. Amino acids: CASSIDGVNSPLHF.

The rearrangement uses TRBV28 and TRBJ1-4; D uncertain. The CDR3 contains 14 residues. Trimming shortened V by 2 bases and J by 13 bases, and 17 bases separated the two germline ends. The germline CDR1 and CDR2 sequences are MDHEN and SYDVKM. CDR3 region: CASSLRVDPVGLFF. In nucleotides, the CDR3 is TGTGCCAGCAGTTTACGGGTAGATCCGGTTGGACTGTTTTTT.

The V call is TRBV28, the J call TRBJ1-3, with D tentatively TRBD1 (6 bases). The CDR3 is 19 amino acids. V shed 2 bases and J shed 0 bases, with 20 bases lying between them. CDR1 MDHEN and CDR2 SYDVKM come from the germline V gene. The CDR3 DNA reads TGTGCCAGCAGTTTACCCGGGGGCGGCCCAAGACACTCTGGAAACACCATATATTTT. It is translated as CASSLPGGGPRHSGNTIYF.

In its sample, this clone was seen once. The V gene is TRBV27, the J gene TRBJ1-5; a possible D gene is TRBD1 (6 bases). The CDR3 length is 15 residues. V lost 2 bases to trimming and J lost 6 bases, with 14 bases between them. Germline lookup yields CDR1 MNHEY and CDR2 SMNVEV (reference sequence). The CDR3 DNA sequence: TGTGCCAGCAGTTTAGGTGCGGGGGGCGGTCAGCCCCAGCATTTT. Translation gives CASSLGAGGGQPQHF.

V gene TRBV19 combines with J gene TRBJ1-6, with D tentatively TRBD1 (6 bases). The CDR3 spans 13 residues. The germline CDR1 and CDR2 sequences are LNHDA and SQIVND (reference sequence). Trimming stripped 10 bases from V and 6 bases from J, with 13 bases between. The CDR3 region is CATRTVSNSPLHF. The CDR3 bases are TGTGCCACCCGGACAGTATCTAATTCACCCCTCCACTTT.

The genes are TRBV9 and TRBJ2-2, with D unclear. Germline V CDR1 and CDR2: SGDLS, YYNGEE. With 4 bases removed from V and 4 bases from J, the gap between germline ends came to 8 bases. The CDR3 is made up of 13 amino acids. In nucleotides, the CDR3 is TGTGCCAGCAGCCTGCTGCCCACCGGGGAGCTGTTTTTT. Protein product: CASSLLPTGELFF.

V is TRBV7-9 and J is TRBJ1-6; tentative D call: TRBD1 (5 bases). CDR3 length: 14 residues. The germline CDR1 and CDR2 sequences are SEHNR and FQNEAQ (reference sequence). The germline V and J ends were trimmed by 5 bases and 7 bases, with 12 bases remaining between them. The CDR3 spells CASSVQTENSPLHF. Written as DNA, the CDR3 is TGTGCCAGCAGCGTCCAGACAGAGAATTCACCCCTCCACTTT.

The rearrangement joins TRBV4-2 to TRBJ1-4, with a possible D match to TRBD1 (6 bases). This CDR3 region has 16 residues. Germline V gene lookup returns CDR1 LGHNA and CDR2 YNFKEQ. V was clipped by 0 bases and J by 8 bases, with 16 bases between them. CDR3 region: CASSQDQGGRYEKLFF. For the CDR3, the DNA is TGTGCCAGCAGCCAAGATCAAGGGGGTAGATACGAAAAACTGTTTTTT.

V is TRBV19 and J is TRBJ1-5; 8 bases are a match to TRBD1. CDR1 and CDR2 from the germline V gene are LNHDA and SQIVND (reference sequence). Unmatched junction bases numbered 8, after V lost 3 bases and J lost 4 bases. The CDR3 runs to 16 residues. The chain's CDR3 is CASSMVTGGKNQPQHF. The CDR3 nucleotides read TGTGCCAGTAGTATGGTAACAGGGGGTAAGAATCAGCCCCAGCATTTT. The whole variable domain, remainder taken from reference TRBV19 and TRBJ1-5, is DGGITQSPKYLFRKEGQNVTLSCEQNLNHDAMYWYRQDPGQGLRLIYYSQIVNDFQKGDIAEGYSVSREKKESFPLTVTSAQKNPTAFYLCASSMVTGGKNQPQHFGDGTRLSIL.

This chain uses TRBV6-5 with TRBJ2-2, with 9 bases fitting TRBD1. From germline, CDR1 is MNHEY and CDR2 SVGAGI. V lost 6 bases, J lost 6 bases, and 8 bases stayed unmatched. CDR3 length: 15 amino acids. CDR3 sequence (DNA): TGTGCCAGCAGCAGACTTCGACAGGGGGCCGGGGAGCTGTTTTTT. Protein sequence: CASSRLRQGAGELFF.

This chain connects TRBV27 to TRBJ1-5; D may be TRBD1 (5 bases). CDR1 MNHEY and CDR2 SMNVEV come from the germline V gene (reference sequence). This CDR3 has 15 amino acids. Trimming pared 6 bases from V and 9 bases from J, leaving 21 bases between. The CDR3 region is CASSPGEGPYLPQHF. In nucleotides, the CDR3 is TGTGCCAGCAGCCCCGGGGAGGGACCGTACCTGCCCCAGCATTTT.

The genes are TRBV24-1 and TRBJ2-1; unclear D gene. CDR1 is KGHDR and CDR2 is SFDVKD in the germline V gene. V was shortened by 5 bases and J by 2 bases, with 9 bases between the two germline ends. This CDR3 contains 14 residues. CDR3 region: CATSAATAYNEQFF. The CDR3 DNA follows: TGTGCCACCAGTGCCGCCACAGCCTACAATGAGCAGTTCTTC.